This is a list of T cell receptor beta chains from one sample in a study of T cell repertoires in cytomegalovirus infection. These receptors have no known antigen. One entry per CDR3 protein results from TCRdb running MiXCR on the reads. Of 150,000 or so distinct CDR3 sequences in the sample, 25% to 35% were seen once. Material: CD8+ T cells from cultured PBMCs, obtained from culture after CMV antigen stimulation. The receptors come from a human donor in good health (CMV status not recorded). Some clones in this sample may be carry-over from other donors' samples. The CDR3 runs from the conserved cysteine through the conserved F or W. A D gene is named only where the DNA matches it firmly. The listing skips clone size in some rows; elsewhere it reads once, few, many or a size class.

v_gene,abundance,d_gene,j_gene,len,CDR3nt,CDR3aa
TRBV7-2,NA,NA,TRBJ2-7,15,TGTGCCAGCAGAAGTGCAGGGGTTATCTCCTACGAGCAGTACTTC,CASRSAGVISYEQYF
TRBV12-3/TRBV12-4,NA,TRBD2,TRBJ2-7,16,TGTGCCAGCAGTTTGCTAGCGGGGGATACCCCCTACGAGCAGTACTTC,CASSLLAGDTPYEQYF
TRBV12-3/TRBV12-4,few,NA,TRBJ2-2,12,TGTGCCAGCCTCCGGGAGAGCGGGGAGCTGTTTTTT,CASLRESGELFF
TRBV20-1,once,NA,TRBJ2-3,8,TGCAGTGCCGGGGTCGAGTATTTT,CSAGVEYF
TRBV27,NA,TRBD1,TRBJ1-5,14,TGTGCCAGCAGTTTTGGAGGGGGCGATCAGCCCCAGCATTTT,CASSFGGGDQPQHF
TRBV7-2,many,NA,TRBJ1-5,15,TGTGCCAGTAGGGATGGGGCTTATAGCAATCAGCCCCAGCATTTT,CASRDGAYSNQPQHF
TRBV9,few,NA,TRBJ1-2,14,TGTGCCAGCAGCGTAGCTGAGGACAGCTATGGCTACACCTTC,CASSVAEDSYGYTF
TRBV13,NA,NA,TRBJ2-1,17,TGTGCCAGCAGCGCACGGGGCGCACTGAGCTCCTACAATGAGCAGTTCTTC,CASSARGALSSYNEQFF
TRBV28,few,NA,TRBJ1-6,16,TGTGCCAGCAGTTCACAAAACAGGGTCTTCCATTCACCCCTCCACTTT,CASSSQNRVFHSPLHF
TRBV29-1,NA,TRBD1,TRBJ2-5,13,TGCAGCGTGATAACAGGGGACCAAGAGACCCAGTACTTC,CSVITGDQETQYF
TRBV19,NA,NA,TRBJ2-7,13,TGTGCCAGTAGTATCCGGGACACGTACGAGCAGTACTTC,CASSIRDTYEQYF
TRBV12-3/TRBV12-4,NA,NA,TRBJ1-1,11,TGTGCCAGCACAGGGTCAGCGGAAGCTTTCTTT,CASTGSAEAFF
TRBV3-1,many,NA,TRBJ2-7,15,TGTGCCAGCAGCCAAGATCGCAGGTCTAGGGACGAGCAGTACTTC,CASSQDRRSRDEQYF
TRBV12-3/TRBV12-4,few,NA,TRBJ2-5,18,TGTGCCAGCAGTTCAGAACCTCAGGGGCGAAGGGAACAAGAGACCCAGTACTTC,CASSSEPQGRREQETQYF
TRBV7-9,few,NA,TRBJ1-2,15,TGTGCCAGCAGCTTATCGGGGCCGGCTAACTATGGCTACACCTTC,CASSLSGPANYGYTF
TRBV9,NA,TRBD1,TRBJ1-1,15,TGTGCCAGCAGCCCGAGAAGGGGGCGCGGGACTGAAGCTTTCTTT,CASSPRRGRGTEAFF
TRBV6-5,NA,TRBD1,TRBJ1-2,14,TGTGCCAGCTCCGAATCACAGGGGGCCCCTGGCTACACCTTC,CASSESQGAPGYTF
TRBV6-6,NA,TRBD2,TRBJ2-5,16,TGTGCCAGCAGTTATGGACTAGCGGGGCCACAAGAGACCCAGTACTTC,CASSYGLAGPQETQYF
TRBV7-9,many,NA,TRBJ2-1,16,TGTGCCAGCAGCTCCCTCCAGCTACGCTCCTACAATGAGCAGTTCTTC,CASSSLQLRSYNEQFF
TRBV12-3/TRBV12-4,few,NA,TRBJ2-1,11,TGTGCCAGCTTAAGGGGGAATGAGCAGTTCTTC,CASLRGNEQFF
TRBV12-3/TRBV12-4,medium-sized,NA,TRBJ1-6,13,TGTGCCAGCAGTTTACGTTCGAGATCACCCCTCCACTTT,CASSLRSRSPLHF
TRBV27,few,NA,TRBJ1-5,10,TGTGGAGCGGGGAGACAGCCCCAGCATTTT,CGAGRQPQHF
TRBV6-8,few,NA,TRBJ2-7,13,TGTGCCAGCAGTTATTATTCAGGGGACGAGCAGTACTTC,CASSYYSGDEQYF
TRBV12-3/TRBV12-4,medium-sized,NA,TRBJ1-2,15,TGTGCCAGCACCCCCGACGACATCCTTAACTATGGCTACACCTTC,CASTPDDILNYGYTF
TRBV27,NA,NA,TRBJ2-7,15,TGTGCCAGCAGTCTCCATGGTAGCAGGGTGGGCGAGCAGTACTTC,CASSLHGSRVGEQYF
TRBV7-6,NA,TRBD1,TRBJ1-2,15,TGTGCCAGCAGCTTAGAGGGGCAGGGGGGGCATGGCTACACCTTC,CASSLEGQGGHGYTF
TRBV27,few,NA,TRBJ1-1,15,TGTGCCAGCATCTCCCTCCTCCAGCGCCAAGTTAAAGCTTTCTTT,CASISLLQRQVKAFF
TRBV6-1,NA,TRBD1,TRBJ2-2,14,TGTGCCAGCAGTCCGGGACAGACGACCGGGGAGCTGTTTTTT,CASSPGQTTGELFF
TRBV20-1,NA,TRBD1,TRBJ1-2,12,TGCAGTGCTAGAGCAGGGGGCTTCGGCTACACCTTC,CSARAGGFGYTF
TRBV6-4,NA,NA,TRBJ2-6,17,TGTGCCAGCAGTGACCTGGCCAAACCCCCTGGGGCCAACGTCCTGACTTTC,CASSDLAKPPGANVLTF
TRBV29-1,NA,NA,TRBJ2-3,13,TGCAGCGGGGGGGGCGGGGGCACAGATACGCAGTATTTT,CSGGGGGTDTQYF
TRBV12-3/TRBV12-4,few,NA,TRBJ1-5,14,TGTGCCAGCAGTTTTGGGGATAGCAATCAGCCCCAGCATTTT,CASSFGDSNQPQHF
TRBV19,NA,NA,TRBJ1-1,12,TGTGCCAGTAGGAATACCGGGACAGAAGCTTTCTTT,CASRNTGTEAFF
TRBV7-9,NA,NA,TRBJ1-1,15,TGTGCCAGCAGCTTAGAGGAGGGGCGGGGGACTGAAGCTTTCTTT,CASSLEEGRGTEAFF
TRBV7-6,few,TRBD1,TRBJ1-2,15,TGTGCCAGCAGAGACGGGACAGACTCTAACTATGGCTACACCTTC,CASRDGTDSNYGYTF
TRBV4-1,NA,NA,TRBJ2-1,13,TGCGCCAGCAGCCACCCAACTGGGGGAGAGCAGTTCTTC,CASSHPTGGEQFF
TRBV12-3/TRBV12-4,NA,NA,TRBJ2-1,15,TGTGCCAGCAGTGGCGAGGGGGGCCCCTACAATGAGCAGTTCTTC,CASSGEGGPYNEQFF
TRBV13,NA,NA,TRBJ1-5,14,TGTGCCAGCAGCGTCAGGGTAGGCAATCAGCCCCAGCATTTT,CASSVRVGNQPQHF
TRBV11-2,few,NA,TRBJ2-3,15,TGTGCCAGCAGCTTAGACGGGACCTTCACAGATACGCAGTATTTT,CASSLDGTFTDTQYF
TRBV6-5,NA,NA,TRBJ2-1,14,TGTGCCAGCAGTACCCCTAGGGGCTCCAATGAGCAGTTCTTC,CASSTPRGSNEQFF
TRBV7-9,few,TRBD2,TRBJ2-3,17,TGTGCCAGCAGCCACCCTATAGCGGGGGCCCTCACAGATACGCAGTATTTT,CASSHPIAGALTDTQYF
TRBV28,NA,TRBD2,TRBJ2-7,15,TGTGCCAGCAGTCCCGGGAGGGCCCGCTCCTACGAGCAGTACTTC,CASSPGRARSYEQYF
TRBV27,NA,NA,TRBJ2-6,13,TGTGCCAACAGGGCTTCTGGGGCCAACGTCCTGACTTTC,CANRASGANVLTF
TRBV19,NA,NA,TRBJ2-3,13,TGTGCCAGTAGTAGGGCTAGCACAGATACGCAGTATTTT,CASSRASTDTQYF
TRBV7-2,few,TRBD1,TRBJ1-5,15,TGTGCCAGCAGCTGGCGGACAGGGTTTGATCAGCCCCAGCATTTT,CASSWRTGFDQPQHF
TRBV20-1,NA,NA,TRBJ2-1,13,TGCAGTGCCCGCGGTCCCATCCACAATGAGCAGTTCTTC,CSARGPIHNEQFF
TRBV12-3/TRBV12-4,NA,NA,TRBJ2-7,14,TGTGCCAGCAGTTTAGGGCTTGATATCTACGAGCAGTACTTC,CASSLGLDIYEQYF
TRBV4-1,NA,TRBD2,TRBJ2-1,14,TGCGCCGCTGCGTTAGCGGGGGGCGACAATGAGCAGTTCTTC,CAAALAGGDNEQFF
TRBV5-6,NA,TRBD2,TRBJ2-1,19,TGTGCCAGCAGCTTGACGGGGGGGACCTTGAAGCAACCCTACAATGAGCAGTTCTTC,CASSLTGGTLKQPYNEQFF
TRBV2,NA,NA,TRBJ1-1,12,TGTGCCAACAAAGGGGGTTACACTGAAGCTTTCTTT,CANKGGYTEAFF
TRBV11-3,few,NA,TRBJ2-1,14,TGTGCCAGCAGTCCAAGGCGGGGCGACAATGAGCAGTTCTTC,CASSPRRGDNEQFF
TRBV19,NA,TRBD1,TRBJ2-7,15,TGTGCCAGTAGTCTCGGGACAGGGGCTTCCTACGAGCAGTACTTC,CASSLGTGASYEQYF
TRBV6-2/TRBV6-3,NA,TRBD2,TRBJ2-3,17,TGTGCCAGCAGTTACGAGACTAGCGGGGGCATCACAGATACGCAGTATTTT,CASSYETSGGITDTQYF
TRBV10-3,few,TRBD1,TRBJ2-6,16,TGTGCCACGTCGGGACAGGCGGAATCAGGGGCCAACGTCCTGACTTTC,CATSGQAESGANVLTF
TRBV11-1,NA,TRBD2,TRBJ2-1,17,TGTGCCAGCAGCCCCCGGCGAAGCGGGGGGGCCTACAATGAGCAGTTCTTC,CASSPRRSGGAYNEQFF
TRBV2,NA,TRBD2,TRBJ2-5,15,TGTGCCAGCAGTGAAGATCCGGGGGGACAAGAGACCCAGTACTTC,CASSEDPGGQETQYF
TRBV15,many,NA,TRBJ1-6,16,TGTGCCACGGGGCCGGGAGATAGCTCCTATAATTCACCCCTCCACTTT,CATGPGDSSYNSPLHF
TRBV19,NA,TRBD1,TRBJ1-5,14,TGTGCCAGTAGCGGACAGGGAACTCTTCAGCCCCAGCATTTT,CASSGQGTLQPQHF
TRBV6-5,NA,TRBD1,TRBJ1-5,18,TGTGCCAGCAGTTACACCCCCCCGGGTCAGGGGGCCGAACAGCCCCAGCATTTT,CASSYTPPGQGAEQPQHF
TRBV4-1,few,TRBD2,TRBJ2-2,15,TGCGCCAGCAGCCTGGAAGCGGGGACGCCCGGGGAGCTGTTTTTT,CASSLEAGTPGELFF